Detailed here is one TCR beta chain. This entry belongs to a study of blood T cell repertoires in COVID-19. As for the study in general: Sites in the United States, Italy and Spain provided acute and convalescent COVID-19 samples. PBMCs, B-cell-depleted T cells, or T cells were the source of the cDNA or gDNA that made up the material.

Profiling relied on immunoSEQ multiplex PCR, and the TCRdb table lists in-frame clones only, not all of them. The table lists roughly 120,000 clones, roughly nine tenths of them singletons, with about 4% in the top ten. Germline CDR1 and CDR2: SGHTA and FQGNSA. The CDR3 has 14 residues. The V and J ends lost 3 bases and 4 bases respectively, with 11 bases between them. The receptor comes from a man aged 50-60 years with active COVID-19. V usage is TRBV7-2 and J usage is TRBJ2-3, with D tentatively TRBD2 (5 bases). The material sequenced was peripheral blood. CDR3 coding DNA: TGTGCCAGCAGCTTGGGGAGAAGTCCAGATACGCAGTATTTT. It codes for CASSLGRSPDTQYF. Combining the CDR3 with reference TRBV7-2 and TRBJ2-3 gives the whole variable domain GAGVSQSPSNKVTEKGKDVELRCDPISGHTALYWYRQSLGQGLEFLIYFQGNSAPDKSGLPSDRFSAERTGGSVSTLTIQRTQQEDSAVYLCASSLGRSPDTQYFGPGTRLTVL.